The rows below give T cell receptor beta chains drawn from one sample of a study of T cells in Graves' hyperthyroidism and ophthalmopathy. Via MiXCR, TCRdb re-called the multiplex PCR reads, giving one row per CDR3 protein. The repertoire holds more than 450,000 distinct CDR3 sequences, with less than 15% as singletons. The sequencing input was blood. The receptor set was obtained from a woman in her thirties or forties with Graves' hyperthyroidism. CDR3s include the opening cysteine and the closing phenylalanine or tryptophan. Fields, in order: J gene, V gene, clone size, D gene, CDR3 DNA, CDR3 protein. The D gene is left open where the match is weak. Expanded clones are given a class, and other clones once, few, many or no size at all.

TRBJ2-7,TRBV27,many,TRBD2,TGTGCCAGCAGACTAGGGACTAGCGGGAGCTACGAGCAGTACTTC,CASRLGTSGSYEQYF
TRBJ2-1,TRBV11-2,few,TRBD2,TGTGCCAGCAGCTTAGCCGTGACTAGCGGGATTGAGCAGTTCTTC,CASSLAVTSGIEQFF
TRBJ1-1,TRBV5-5,many,TRBD1,TGTGCCAGCAGCTTGGAGTACAGGGGCACTGAAGCTTTCTTT,CASSLEYRGTEAFF
TRBJ2-5,TRBV28,-,TRBD2,TGTGCCAGCCTCCCAGCGGCTAGCGGGGAGACCCAGTACTTC,CASLPAASGETQYF
TRBJ2-7,TRBV25-1,few,-,TGTGCCAGCAGTGAAGGTGTAGCGTTAGGCCACGAGCAGTACTTC,CASSEGVALGHEQYF
TRBJ2-5,TRBV20-1,-,TRBD2,TGCAGTGCTAGAGGGGGGGGGAACCAAGAGACCCAGTACTTC,CSARGGGNQETQYF
TRBJ2-1,TRBV5-1,few,TRBD2,TGCGCCAGCAGCTGGGGGGGAGGGCCCCCGTCGACGAATGAGCAGTTCTTC,CASSWGGGPPSTNEQFF
TRBJ1-2,TRBV25-1,many,TRBD1,TGTGCCAGCAGTGAGGACAGGGGGCTACTTAACTATGGCTACACCTTC,CASSEDRGLLNYGYTF
TRBJ1-3,TRBV6-1,many,-,TGTGCCAGCAGTGCCGGTCCTGGATCTGGAAACACCATATATTTT,CASSAGPGSGNTIYF
TRBJ1-1,TRBV18,many,TRBD1,TGTGCCAGCTCACCGGACAGGGGGTACACTGAAGCTTTCTTT,CASSPDRGYTEAFF
TRBJ2-3,TRBV25-1,-,TRBD2,TGTGCCAGCAGCTCAACTAGCGGGACGCAGTATTTT,CASSSTSGTQYF
TRBJ2-7,TRBV28,-,TRBD2,TGTGCCAGCAGTTTTCTCCTAGCGGGGACTCGAGAGCAGTACTTC,CASSFLLAGTREQYF
TRBJ2-7,TRBV20-1,many,TRBD2,TGCAGTGCTGACTCCGGGACTAGACTAAACTACGAGCAGTACTTC,CSADSGTRLNYEQYF
TRBJ1-6,TRBV12-3/TRBV12-4,few,-,TGTGCCAGCAGACAGGACAGCTGGTTCTACGGGTCACCCCTCCACTTT,CASRQDSWFYGSPLHF
TRBJ2-1,TRBV7-3,many,-,TGTGCCAGCAGCGTGAAGGGGGGGAGGGCCCGTTTGCTTCATGAGCAGTTCTTC,CASSVKGGRARLLHEQFF
TRBJ1-1,TRBV6-1,many,TRBD1,TGTGCCAGCAGGGAAGACAGGGGGCCGTGGACTGAAGCTTTCTTT,CASREDRGPWTEAFF
TRBJ2-7,TRBV28,-,TRBD1,TGTGCCAGCAGCCCACACACAGGGGTATTAGGGGCCTATTACGAGCAGTACTTC,CASSPHTGVLGAYYEQYF
TRBJ2-1,TRBV5-5,few,-,TGTGCCAGCAGCTTGGGGTTTACAGGGAACAATGAGCAGTTCTTC,CASSLGFTGNNEQFF
TRBJ2-3,TRBV7-9,-,-,TGTGCCAGCAGCTTCGGGGGTGCGGTGGCAGATACGCAGTATTTT,CASSFGGAVADTQYF
TRBJ1-5,TRBV6-1,many,-,TGTGCCAGCAGTTCCACCGGGACTTACAATCAGCCCCAGCATTTT,CASSSTGTYNQPQHF
TRBJ1-5,TRBV20-1,-,-,TGCAGTGCTCGCATACAGGATCAGCCCCAGCATTTT,CSARIQDQPQHF
TRBJ1-6,TRBV7-2,-,-,TGTGCCAGCAGCTTAGGTTCAACAGGTGTCTCCTATAATTCACCCCTCCACTTT,CASSLGSTGVSYNSPLHF
TRBJ2-1,TRBV4-1,-,TRBD2,TGCGCCAGCAGCCAAGATCATACTCTAGCGGGAGGGTCCTACAATGAGCAGTTCTTC,CASSQDHTLAGGSYNEQFF
TRBJ1-1,TRBV28,many,-,TGTGCCAGCAGGCACGGGACGGGGAACACTGAAGCTTTCTTT,CASRHGTGNTEAFF
TRBJ2-2,TRBV2,many,-,TGTGCCAGCAGTGAACTGAGCGTCCTGACCGGGGAGCTGTTTTTT,CASSELSVLTGELFF
TRBJ2-3,TRBV9,-,-,TGTGCCAGCAGCGTAGGGGTGGGCACAGATACGCAGTATTTT,CASSVGVGTDTQYF
TRBJ1-5,TRBV4-1,many,-,TGCGCCAGCAGCCAAGGCGTAGACGGCACTTATCAGCCCCAGCATTTT,CASSQGVDGTYQPQHF
TRBJ2-1,TRBV18,many,TRBD2,TGTGCCAGCTCACCACCCATCGGGACTAGCTACAATGAGCAGTTCTTC,CASSPPIGTSYNEQFF
TRBJ2-1,TRBV18,many,TRBD2,TGTGCCAGCTCACTTGCCCCGGGACTAGCCTACAATGAGCAGTTCTTC,CASSLAPGLAYNEQFF
TRBJ2-1,TRBV7-9,-,TRBD2,TGTGCCAGCAGATCAACTTTCGGGACTAGCGGGGTCTCCTACAATGAGCAGTTCTTC,CASRSTFGTSGVSYNEQFF
TRBJ2-7,TRBV11-2,-,TRBD1,TGTGCCAGCACCCTTGGAAGGACAGGGCCCTACGAGCAGTACTTC,CASTLGRTGPYEQYF
TRBJ1-5,TRBV28,many,-,TGTGCCAGCAGTTCAGGGGAGGATCAGCCCCAGCATTTT,CASSSGEDQPQHF
TRBJ2-7,TRBV7-2,many,-,TGTGCCAGCAGCTTAGAATCTTCAAGCTCCTACGAGCAGTACTTC,CASSLESSSSYEQYF
TRBJ2-5,TRBV14,many,TRBD2,TGTGCCAGCAGCCAAGAGGTGGCTAGCGGGTACCAAGAGACCCAGTACTTC,CASSQEVASGYQETQYF
TRBJ2-3,TRBV18,many,-,TGTGCCAGCTCACCACGCTCCAGCACAGATACGCAGTATTTT,CASSPRSSTDTQYF
TRBJ2-1,TRBV5-6,many,-,TGTGCCAGCAGCTTAAGTCAGTACAATGAGCAGTTCTTC,CASSLSQYNEQFF
TRBJ1-5,TRBV12-3/TRBV12-4,many,-,TGTGCCAGCACCCAGTGGACCCGCAATCAGCCCCAGCATTTT,CASTQWTRNQPQHF
TRBJ2-1,TRBV20-1,many,-,TGCAGTGCTAGAGATCCCGATGCGGACCTCTACAATGAGCAGTTCTTC,CSARDPDADLYNEQFF
TRBJ2-7,TRBV27,many,-,TGTGCCAGCAGTATGGGACCTACCTACGAGCAGTACTTC,CASSMGPTYEQYF
TRBJ2-7,TRBV29-1,few,-,TGCAGCGTTGAAGATCAGCTCGGCTCCTACGAGCAGTACTTC,CSVEDQLGSYEQYF
TRBJ1-3,TRBV18,few,-,TGTGCCAGCTCACCCAGGGCGGATTCACATGGAAACACCATATATTTT,CASSPRADSHGNTIYF
TRBJ2-1,TRBV3-1,many,-,TGTGCCAGCAGCCAAATGCGGGCCAATGAGCAGTTCTTC,CASSQMRANEQFF
TRBJ1-2,TRBV12-3/TRBV12-4,-,TRBD1,TGTGCCAGCAGTCCCGGTCCCGGGACAGGGCGGCTCTATGGCTACACCTTC,CASSPGPGTGRLYGYTF
TRBJ2-3,TRBV5-1,-,-,TGCGCCAGAAACAGGGGAATAGCGGGATACACAGATACGCAGTATTTT,CARNRGIAGYTDTQYF
TRBJ2-4,TRBV28,many,-,TGTGCCAGCAGTTTGGCGGTAATAGCAGCCAAAAACATTCAGTACTTC,CASSLAVIAAKNIQYF
TRBJ2-7,TRBV11-1,-,TRBD2,TGTGCCAGCAGCCCAACAGGGGCCCTAGCGGGGGACTCCTACGAGCAGTACTTC,CASSPTGALAGDSYEQYF
TRBJ2-7,TRBV30,many,TRBD1,TGTGCCTGGAGTGTTCACAGGGGGCTCGAGCAGTACTTC,CAWSVHRGLEQYF
TRBJ1-4,TRBV27,-,-,TGTGCCAGCACCCCTGCCGGGGCCGGGGAAAAACTGTTTTTT,CASTPAGAGEKLFF
TRBJ1-5,TRBV30,-,-,TGTGCCTGGAGTCCTAAGGGACAGCCCCAGCATTTT,CAWSPKGQPQHF
TRBJ2-7,TRBV7-9,many,TRBD1,TGTGCCAGCAGCGCCCGTGGGACAGGGGCCTACGAGCAGTACTTC,CASSARGTGAYEQYF
TRBJ2-1,TRBV9,-,-,TGTGCCAGCAGCCCCGAGAGTTTTGGGCTCAATGAGCAGTTCTTC,CASSPESFGLNEQFF
TRBJ2-5,TRBV20-1,-,-,TGCAGTGTTCGTTCACCTACTACGGACTTC,CSVRSPTTDF
TRBJ2-7,TRBV2,many,-,TGTGCCAGCAGGGACGGATACGAGCAGTACTTC,CASRDGYEQYF
TRBJ2-3,TRBV5-1,few,TRBD2,TGCGCCAGCAGCTTACCTACTAGCGAAGGGACAGATACGCAGTATTTT,CASSLPTSEGTDTQYF